Sequencing of this TCR beta chain was carried out in a study of neurological immune-mediated disorders (dated by TCRdb to the late 2010s). About the investigation overall: Peripheral blood TCR-beta repertoires from HTLV-I-associated myelopathy (HAM/TSP) patients, multiple sclerosis patients and healthy controls were compared by UMI-based sequencing. The roughly 110 TCR-beta libraries included longitudinal samples, technical triplicates and paired sorted CD4+ and CD8+ T-cell subsets alongside PBMC samples. The cohort was made up of 68 subjects, consisting of roughly 15 HAM/TSP patients, around 35 multiple sclerosis patients and 20 healthy controls. Overall results and qualifications from the work: TCR clonal expansion was highest in HAM/TSP patients and lowest in MS patients, with MS patients falling below even healthy controls. Expanded clones from different subjects shared no identical CDR3 amino acid sequences, which suggests that TCR-beta repertoires were private in all groups.

For the unsorted PBMC libraries, 2 million PBMCs were stored in RNAlater at -80 degrees C until RNA extraction and were used to generate the libraries. Peripheral blood was subjected to Ficoll-Hypaque density gradient centrifugation to isolate PBMCs, which were then cryopreserved in liquid nitrogen. Including cysteine and phenylalanine, the CDR3 has 13 amino acids. Only the CDR3 part of the read is kept: 39 bases, read in frame from the first base. CDR1 KGHDR and CDR2 SFDVKD are derived from the germline V gene. The V end loses 7 bases and the J end loses 8 bases, and a stretch of 16 bases separates them. cDNA was synthesized by template-switch 5'RACE using a primer with a 10-nucleotide random unique molecular identifier that tagged each TCR transcript. Over 190 million TCR-beta sequences, covering 15-18 subjects, were produced in each sequencing run. The RNeasy kit was used to extract total RNA. The KAPA Real-time Library Amplification kit was used to amplify TCR-beta VDJ regions with primers for the TCR constant region and the 5'RACE anchor. A first PCR added sample indexes and Illumina adaptors, after which a second PCR increased the library yield. After purification with Ampure beads, the TCR product of roughly 650 bp was size-selected on a 2% E-gel SizeSelection system. Library quality was checked on a Bioanalyzer, concentration was measured with Qubit, and libraries were quantified with the Kapa Library Quantification kit before pooling. Paired-end 2 x 150 bp sequencing of the libraries was performed on an Illumina HiSeq 2500. To increase sequence diversity, 25-30% phiX was spiked into each library pool. The published analysis was carried out like this. Quality-filtered reads were processed with the UMI-based MiGEC pipeline, and over 85% of raw TCR sequences were removed by the MiGEC pipeline during error correction. IMGT germline references were used for aligning VDJ genes, and each clonotype was defined as a unique CDR3 amino acid sequence together with its V-J genes. Clonal expansion, Shannon diversity and CDR3 relatedness were evaluated with VDJtools (CalcPairwiseDistances, ClusterSamples), while phylogenetic trees were built in CLCbio workbench. A clone was classed as expanded if it had 8 or more unique UMIs, a cutoff based on coefficient-of-variation modelling across technical triplicates. TCRdb reprocessed the public reads (quality trimming at Q25 with fastp, clone calling with MiXCR) and kept in-frame beta chains. Each record represents a unique CDR3 protein, reported with the most common genes and DNA among its rows. These V and J calls rely on TCRdb rather than the paper's analysis. The sample profile shows 35,000 or so distinct CDR3 sequences; 14% of them were found once. 27% of the sample goes to the ten largest clones.

This clonotype was detected many times. It has no known antigen specificity. Base-call qualities are not available, and no considerably larger clone is one nucleotide away. Sequencing was done on a sample of PBMCs. The clonotype originates from a woman aged 45-60 years with HTLV-1-associated myelopathy (HAM/TSP). The sequence joins TRBV24-1 to TRBJ1-2; matching of 5 bases hints at TRBD1 as the D gene. The DNA sequence reads TGTGCCACCAGGGAAGGAGGGGCAGGAGGCTACACCTTC. This encodes CATREGGAGGYTF.